Following are 19 T cell receptor beta chains from one sample sequenced in a study of Ad26.COV2.S vaccination and SARS-CoV-2 variants. Libraries were prepared by immunoSEQ multiplex PCR; TCRdb keeps only in-frame clonotypes and omits some of them. The sample lists about 400,000 clones, about four fifths seen once, with 7% to 9.5% in the top ten. The treatment here: around 19 received Ad26.COV2.S at low or high dose, single or two shots; 5 received placebo; per-sample allocation not given. After the first vaccine or placebo injection, samples were drawn on day 63. Sequenced material: peripheral blood, taken in a trial of Ad26.COV2.S vaccine versus placebo. Receptor source: a person between 18 and 59 years old who received the Ad26.COV2.S COVID-19 vaccine or a placebo.

Details on this clone: In the same sample, other DNA sequences code for this CDR3. The V gene is TRBV7-9, the J gene TRBJ2-7; D remains ambiguous. CDR1 and CDR2 (germline): SEHNR, FQNEAQ (reference sequence). This CDR3 spans 15 amino acids. V dropped 6 bases and J dropped 0 bases, with 15 bases sitting between them. The CDR3 DNA reads TGTGCCAGCAGTCCCCCGACCGGGTTCTCCTACGAGCAGTACTTC. This encodes CASSPPTGFSYEQYF.

A note on this clone: Additional DNA sequences in this sample encode the identical CDR3. V gene TRBV12-3 or TRBV12-4 combines with J gene TRBJ2-2, with D unresolved. Trimming removed 2 bases from V and 7 bases from J, with 2 bases in between. This CDR3 contains 11 residues. The CDR3 DNA sequence: TGTGCCAGCAGTTTACTCGGGGAGCTGTTTTTT. This sequence encodes CASSLLGELFF.

The chain uses TRBV2 and TRBJ1-2; D remains unclear. V dropped 7 bases and J dropped 2 bases, with 8 bases sitting between them. This CDR3 is built from 12 residues. In germline, CDR1 is SNHLY, CDR2 FYNNEI. The chain's CDR3 is CASTIQNYGYTF. In DNA, the CDR3 is TGTGCCAGCACTATACAAAACTATGGCTACACCTTC. Filled out from reference TRBV2 and TRBJ1-2, the complete variable domain reads EPEVTQTPSHQVTQMGQEVILRCVPISNHLYFYWYRQILGQKVEFLVSFYNNEISEKSEIFDDQFSVERPDGSNFTLKIRSTKLEDSAMYFCASTIQNYGYTFGSGTRLTVV.

V gene TRBV13 combines with J gene TRBJ2-4; D is perhaps TRBD1 (5 bases). Trimming stripped 3 bases from V and 8 bases from J, with 23 bases between. Germline values: CDR1 PRHDT, CDR2 FYEKMQ (reference sequence). This CDR3 spans 17 amino acids. Here the CDR3 DNA reads TGTGCCAGCAGCTTCTCCCCGGCCCTTTCTCAAGGGGACATTCAGTACTTC. Amino acid sequence: CASSFSPALSQGDIQYF.

The chain links TRBV27 to TRBJ2-2, with 11 bases that match TRBD2. With 7 bases clipped from V and 6 bases from J, the junction kept 7 bases outside the gene matches. The CDR3 loop spans 15 amino acids. Germline CDR1 reads MNHEY; CDR2 reads SMNVEV (reference sequence). CDR3: CASTSGSGRAGELFF. The CDR3 nucleotides are TGTGCCAGCACCTCGGGTAGCGGGAGGGCCGGGGAGCTGTTTTTT.

In this sample, this clone turned up once. The chain links TRBV5-6 to TRBJ2-3; no reliable D call. The CDR3 consists of 14 residues. The V and J ends lost 1 base and 5 bases respectively, with 11 bases between them. Germline CDR1 reads SGHDT; CDR2 reads YYEEEE. CDR3 nucleotide sequence: TGTGCCAGCAGCTTGTGGGGTTTAGGAGATACGCAGTATTTT. The encoded protein is CASSLWGLGDTQYF. Together with reference TRBV5-6 and TRBJ2-3, the CDR3 gives the full variable domain: DAGVTQSPTHLIKTRGQQVTLRCSPKSGHDTVSWYQQALGQGPQFIFQYYEEEERQRGNFPDRFSGHQFPNYSSELNVNALLLGDSALYLCASSLWGLGDTQYFGPGTRLTVL.

The chain employs TRBV5-1 and TRBJ2-6; 9 nucleotides align to TRBD1. CDR3 size: 18 residues. From germline, CDR1 is SGHRS and CDR2 YFSETQ. J gave up 0 bases and V 2 bases, and 6 bases lay outside the gene matches. The CDR3 reads CASSFFGQGSSGANVLTF. In DNA form, the CDR3 reads TGCGCCAGCAGCTTCTTTGGACAGGGGAGCTCTGGGGCCAACGTCCTGACTTTC. Filled out from reference TRBV5-1 and TRBJ2-6, the complete variable domain reads KAGVTQTPRYLIKTRGQQVTLSCSPISGHRSVSWYQQTPGQGLQFLFEYFSETQRNKGNFPGRFSGRQFSNSRSEMNVSTLELGDSALYLCASSFFGQGSSGANVLTFGAGSRLTVL.

As DNA, the CDR3 is TGTGCCAGCAGCTACGGACAGGGGGCGGAAGGAGAGACCCAGTACTTC. Translated: CASSYGQGAEGETQYF. The gene calls are TRBV11-1 and TRBJ2-5; 11 positions agree with TRBD1. The J segment lost 4 bases and the V segment lost 4 bases, leaving 8 bases of the junction unmatched. This CDR3 comprises 16 residues. Germline assignment: CDR1 SGHAT and CDR2 FQDESV (reference sequence). Combining the CDR3 with reference TRBV11-1 and TRBJ2-5 gives the whole variable domain EAEVAQSPRYKITEKSQAVAFWCDPISGHATLYWYRQILGQGPELLVQFQDESVVDDSQLPKDRFSAERLKGVDSTLKIQPAELGDSAMYLCASSYGQGAEGETQYFGPGTRLLVL.

The chain uses TRBV19 and TRBJ1-2; no definite D call. Trimming cost V 3 bases and J 3 bases, with 11 bases left between them. The CDR3 has 14 amino acids. From germline, CDR1 is LNHDA and CDR2 SQIVND (reference sequence). CDR3 residues: CASSMGGEHYGYTF. CDR3 nucleotides: TGTGCCAGTAGTATGGGTGGGGAACACTATGGCTACACCTTC.

The chain combines TRBV4-1 with TRBJ2-7; perhaps TRBD1 as D (6 bases). With 3 bases removed from V and 4 bases from J, the gap between germline ends came to 16 bases. The CDR3 length is 15 residues. Germline loops: CDR1 MGHRA, CDR2 YSYEKL. The CDR3 sequence is CASSQIQGSGYEQYF. In DNA form, the CDR3 reads TGCGCCAGCAGCCAGATACAGGGATCAGGATACGAGCAGTACTTC.

Comments on this clone: The junction departs from the called germline gene at one end, perhaps through a read error. The chain employs TRBV5-1 and TRBJ1-2; unclear D gene. Looked up from germline, CDR1 is SGHRS and CDR2 is YFSETQ. The CDR3 runs 14 residues. The CDR3 DNA reads TGCGCCAGCAGCTTGGATTCCGGGCCCTACCCCAACTTCTTC. Protein product: CASSLDSGPYPNFF.

The chain carries TRBV6-2 or TRBV6-3 and TRBJ2-7, with 12 nucleotides matching TRBD2. CDR3 length: 17 residues. With V trimmed by 4 bases and J by 2 bases, 9 bases remained unmatched. Looked up from germline, CDR1 is MNHEY and CDR2 is SVGEGT. The CDR3 coding sequence is TGTGCCAGCAGTTCACCCCGCCCTAGCGGGGGGGCCTACGAGCAGTACTTC. This gives the protein CASSSPRPSGGAYEQYF.

The V call is TRBV21-1, the J call TRBJ1-2. TRBV21-1 corresponds to a pseudogene. The CDR3 covers 17 residues. This CDR3 is CASFWEKLQPALYGYTF. CDR3 coding DNA: TGTGCCAGTTTCTGGGAGAAATTACAGCCGGCCCTTTATGGCTACACCTTC.

With respect to this clone: The junction departs from the called germline gene at one end, perhaps through a read error. The V call is TRBV7-9, the J call TRBJ2-7; D uncertain. This CDR3 is built from 11 residues. Germline-derived CDR1 and CDR2 are SEHNR and FQNEAQ (reference sequence). The DNA of the CDR3 is TGTGCCAGAATCGGATCCTGCGAGCAGTACTTC. Protein: CARIGSCEQYF.

The chain links TRBV7-2 to TRBJ2-1, with D unresolved. Trimming cost V 5 bases and J 4 bases, with 15 bases left between them. The CDR3 is 15 amino acids. Germline V CDR1 and CDR2: SGHTA, FQGNSA. The CDR3 region is CASSTRTGAYNEQFF. CDR3 DNA sequence: TGTGCCAGCAGCACCCGGACGGGTGCTTACAATGAGCAGTTCTTC.

The V call is TRBV7-9, the J call TRBJ1-1; D perhaps matches TRBD1 (6 bases). There are 14 residues in the CDR3. The V and J ends lost 5 bases and 8 bases respectively, with 18 bases between them. Germline CDR1 is SEHNR and CDR2 is FQNEAQ (reference sequence). The CDR3 sequence is CASSRGTTEFEAFF. The CDR3 bases are TGTGCCAGCAGCAGGGGGACGACCGAATTCGAAGCTTTCTTT.

The chain combines TRBV27 with TRBJ1-4; D is unresolved. The CDR3 loop spans 15 amino acids. Trimming stripped 6 bases from V and 3 bases from J, with 14 bases between. Looked up from germline, CDR1 is MNHEY and CDR2 is SMNVEV (reference sequence). Here the CDR3 DNA reads TGTGCCAGCAGATCCAACCGGAGGGCTAATGAAAAACTGTTTTTT. It encodes CASRSNRRANEKLFF.

The CDR3 DNA reads TGTGCCAGCAGCGTAGGAGCGGGAGGGATATATACGCAGTATTTT. It codes for CASSVGAGGIYTQYF. The rearrangement links TRBV9 to TRBJ2-3; 10 bases are a match to TRBD2. The CDR3 runs to 15 residues. The V segment lost 0 bases and the J segment 7 bases; nucleotides outside the gene matches: 5. CDR1 is SGDLS, CDR2 YYNGEE, per germline.

This clone was recorded once. The chain uses TRBV24-1 and TRBJ2-3, with 8 nucleotides matching TRBD2. V shed 9 bases and J 3 bases; nucleotides not matched to a gene: 4. Germline V gene data show CDR1 as KGHDR and CDR2 as SFDVKD. The CDR3 is 13 residues long. The CDR3 is CATGAGVTDTQYF. The DNA for the CDR3 is TGTGCCACCGGAGCGGGAGTTACAGATACGCAGTATTTT.